The source of this TCR beta chain is a study of cytomegalovirus exposure and HLA in healthy donors. PCR primers comprised 60 Vbeta and 13 Jbeta primers. Measured with immunoSEQ multiplex PCR; TCRdb has only the in-frame clones, and not every one. The sample has 200,000 or so clones; roughly 70% are singletons. This clone came up a few times. V was pared by 5 bases and J by 5 bases, with 13 bases between. Germline V gives CDR1 SGHTA, CDR2 FQGNSA. The CDR3 sequence is 14 residues long. The rearrangement joins TRBV7-2 to TRBJ1-5, with D tentatively TRBD1 (5 bases). Sequencing was performed on PBMCs. This clonotype originated in a man aged 40-55 years in good health and CMV-seropositive. The CDR3 loop is CASSILGGDQPQHF. The CDR3 DNA reads as TGTGCCAGCAGCATACTGGGAGGGGATCAGCCCCAGCATTTT.